This T cell receptor (beta chain) was profiled in a study of tumor and adjacent non-tumor tissue in lung cancer. As for the study in general: Patients were aged about 30 to 76, about ten men and 4 to 6 women, stage I to III.

The template was RNA from unsorted bulk tissue. TCRbeta libraries were built with three rounds of nested PCR, modified from ARM-PCR. TCRdb re-called the multiplex PCR reads through MiXCR, storing one row per CDR3 protein. The top ten hold almost 25% of the sample, which has about 200,000 distinct CDR3 sequences, around 71% seen once. The material sequenced was lung tumor tissue. The clonotype comes from a man aged 55 to 70 with non-small cell lung cancer.

Here the CDR3 DNA reads TGCGCCAGCAGTGAGGGAGGGACAGTAGAGGCAGATACGCAGTATTTT. Residues: CASSEGGTVEADTQYF. This chain uses TRBV10-2 with TRBJ2-3, with a weak D call TRBD1 (7 bases). The V end was cut by 2 bases, the J end by 4 bases, with 16 bases between. There are 16 residues in the CDR3. CDR1 is WSHSY, CDR2 SAAADI, per germline.